The 7 T cell receptor beta chains below were found in one sample sequenced in a study of T cell responses to AZD1222 COVID-19 vaccine. Sequencing used immunoSEQ multiplex PCR; TCRdb keeps in-frame clones, though not all of them. The sample gives around 150,000 clones, almost 90% of which show up once; roughly 5% is in the top ten. The sequenced sample was peripheral blood, obtained on day 0 of AZD1222 vaccination. The receptors were sampled from an adult in good health.

The chain combines TRBV27 with TRBJ1-4; D is uncertain. The CDR3 length is 15 residues. Germline V lookup: CDR1 MNHEY, CDR2 SMNVEV (reference sequence). The V end lost 6 bases, the J end lost 0 bases, and 11 bases lay between the germline ends. The CDR3, as DNA: TGTGCCAGCAGGGGAGGGTTAGCAACTAATGAAAAACTGTTTTTT. Translated, it gives CASRGGLATNEKLFF.

The table lists this clone with a count of one. This chain links TRBV29-1 with TRBJ1-6, with D maybe TRBD1 (5 bases). In germline, CDR1 is SQVTM, CDR2 ANQGSEA. Trimming shortened V by 6 bases and J by 7 bases, and 13 bases separated the two germline ends. The CDR3 is 13 residues long. As DNA, the CDR3 is TGCAGCGTCCGGACAACCATCAATTCACCCCTCCACTTT. It yields the protein CSVRTTINSPLHF.

The chain is built from TRBV19 and TRBJ2-2; D gene unclear. The germline gives CDR1 LNHDA, CDR2 SQIVND (reference sequence). Trimming removed 3 bases from V and 6 bases from J, with 11 bases in between. CDR3 length: 14 residues. The CDR3 is CASSIRAEAGELFF. The CDR3 coding sequence is TGTGCCAGTAGTATTAGGGCCGAGGCCGGGGAGCTGTTTTTT. Using reference TRBV19 and TRBJ2-2 for the parts outside the CDR3, the full variable domain is DGGITQSPKYLFRKEGQNVTLSCEQNLNHDAMYWYRQDPGQGLRLIYYSQIVNDFQKGDIAEGYSVSREKKESFPLTVTSAQKNPTAFYLCASSIRAEAGELFFGEGSRLTVL.

This chain uses TRBV7-2 with TRBJ1-6, with D perhaps TRBD1 (6 bases). The CDR3 is 18 amino acids. Trimming removed 5 bases from V and 4 bases from J, with 21 bases in between. Germline CDR1 SGHTA, CDR2 FQGNSA. The CDR3, as DNA: TGTGCCAGCAGCGATAGGGGGTCGGGTCGCCCTTATAATTCACCCCTCCACTTT. It encodes CASSDRGSGRPYNSPLHF.

This clone has only one observation. The chain carries TRBV10-3 and TRBJ2-2, with 9 bases aligning to TRBD2. Germline values: CDR1 ENHRY, CDR2 SYGVKD. With V trimmed by 7 bases and J by 3 bases, 0 bases remained unmatched. CDR3 length: 13 amino acids. The CDR3 loop reads CAIKREDTGELFF. The CDR3 DNA reads as TGTGCCATCAAGCGGGAGGACACCGGGGAGCTGTTTTTT.

This rearrangement joins TRBV29-1 to TRBJ1-5; 11 bases map to TRBD1. CDR3 length equals 12 residues. Germline V CDR1 and CDR2: SQVTM, ANQGSEA. With V trimmed by 6 bases and J by 8 bases, 3 bases remained unmatched. The CDR3 sequence is CSVGGQGEPQHF. The CDR3, as DNA: TGCAGCGTCGGGGGACAGGGGGAGCCCCAGCATTTT.

The CDR3 nucleotides are TGTGCCAGCAGTTTAGGGGGGGCAGGCAATCAGCCCCAGCATTTT. Protein product: CASSLGGAGNQPQHF. The J gene is TRBJ1-5, the V gene TRBV28, with a tentative D call TRBD1 (6 bases). V gave up 2 bases and J gave up 2 bases, with 10 bases separating them. CDR1 MDHEN and CDR2 SYDVKM come from the germline V gene. The CDR3 runs 15 residues.